The 14 T cell receptor beta chains reported below all come from one sample, sequenced in a study of blood T cell repertoires in COVID-19. Repertoires were generated with immunoSEQ multiplex PCR, while TCRdb's copy carries only in-frame clones and drops some. This sample has more than 60,000 clones, with 82% found just once. The sequenced sample was peripheral blood. The receptors were sampled from a woman older than 75 with acute or convalescent COVID-19.

The J gene is TRBJ2-1, the V gene TRBV9, with D maybe TRBD1 (6 bases). V was clipped by 0 bases and J by 0 bases, with 7 bases between them. The CDR3 extends over 15 amino acids. Germline V gene lookup returns CDR1 SGDLS and CDR2 YYNGEE. CDR3 protein: CASSVEQGSYNEQFF. CDR3 coding DNA: TGTGCCAGCAGCGTAGAACAGGGCTCCTACAATGAGCAGTTCTTC.

The chain joins TRBV6-5 to TRBJ1-5, with 10 bases fitting TRBD1. The V gene's germline CDR1 is MNHEY and CDR2 SVGAGI. The V segment lost 3 bases and the J segment 11 bases; nucleotides outside the gene matches: 4. The CDR3 spans 13 residues. CDR3 sequence: CASSYRGQGTQHF. In DNA, the CDR3 is TGTGCCAGCAGTTATCGGGGACAGGGGACCCAGCATTTT.

The chain recombines TRBV7-8 with TRBJ2-7, with D possibly being TRBD2 (6 bases). This CDR3 comprises 17 residues. Germline V gene sequence: CDR1 SGHVS, CDR2 FQNEAQ. Trimming shortened V by 5 bases and J by 3 bases, and 23 bases separated the two germline ends. CDR3 sequence: CASSTHPARWGDYEQYF. The CDR3 DNA reads TGTGCCAGCAGCACCCACCCAGCCCGGTGGGGGGACTACGAGCAGTACTTC.

The V and J genes are TRBV5-1 and TRBJ2-2, with a weak D call TRBD1 (5 bases). The germline CDR1 and CDR2 sequences are SGHRS and YFSETQ. The CDR3 extends over 14 amino acids. V lost 4 bases and J lost 5, with 12 bases in between. The CDR3 reads CASSPRRGTGELFF. In nucleotides, the CDR3 is TGCGCCAGCAGCCCGCGTAGGGGTACCGGGGAGCTGTTTTTT.

The rearrangement links TRBV10-3 to TRBJ2-7; possible D gene TRBD2, 5 bases. CDR1 is ENHRY and CDR2 is SYGVKD in the germline V gene. The CDR3 covers 12 residues. The ends were cut back, 5 bases at V and 1 base at J, with 6 bases in the middle. The CDR3 spells CAISRGSYEQYF. CDR3 nucleotides: TGTGCCATCAGTCGAGGGTCCTACGAGCAGTACTTC.

The chain recombines TRBV28 with TRBJ2-7; D might be TRBD1 (6 bases). With 9 bases removed from V and 1 base from J, the gap between germline ends came to 13 bases. Germline loops: CDR1 MDHEN, CDR2 SYDVKM. This CDR3 has 13 amino acids. The DNA of the CDR3 is TGTGCCAGTAGGTCAGGGGTATCCTACGAGCAGTACTTC. Translating gives CASRSGVSYEQYF.

This clone was seen a few times. The chain couples TRBV9 to TRBJ1-2, with 7 bases aligning to TRBD1. After removal of 0 bases from V and 7 bases from J, the junction contained 9 bases not matched to a gene. Germline V gene data show CDR1 as SGDLS and CDR2 as YYNGEE. This CDR3 region has 15 residues. CDR3 coding DNA: TGTGCCAGCAGCGTAGAACAGGGGAATCTTCGTGGCTACACCTTC. Its translation is CASSVEQGNLRGYTF.

The V and J genes are TRBV27 and TRBJ2-7, with TRBD2 matching 9 bases. The CDR3 extends over 17 amino acids. V gave up 0 bases and J gave up 2 bases; unmatched junction bases: 8. The germline V gene encodes CDR1 MNHEY and CDR2 SMNVEV (reference sequence). CDR3 loop: CASSLSISSSGTYEQYF. The CDR3 nucleotides read TGTGCCAGCAGTTTATCGATCAGCTCTAGCGGGACCTACGAGCAGTACTTC.

The rearrangement uses TRBV7-8 and TRBJ2-2; D possibly corresponds to TRBD2 (5 bases). The CDR3 is 15 residues long. The germline gives CDR1 SGHVS, CDR2 FQNEAQ. Trimming removed 5 bases at V and 4 bases at J, with 14 bases between. CDR3 protein: CASSEVRAATGELFF. CDR3 DNA: TGTGCCAGCAGCGAAGTGCGGGCCGCCACCGGGGAGCTGTTTTTT.

The chain employs TRBV15 and TRBJ2-7; 13 nucleotides match TRBD2. The CDR3 is 18 residues long. Germline CDR1 LNHNV, CDR2 YYDKDF (reference sequence). The V gene end was trimmed by 1 base and the J gene end by 4 bases; junction bases not matched to a gene: 10. The CDR3 protein is CATSRVSHWTSGRYEQYF. CDR3 nucleotides: TGTGCCACCAGCAGAGTCTCCCACTGGACTAGCGGGAGATACGAGCAGTACTTC.

The chain links TRBV11-2 to TRBJ2-2; tentative D call: TRBD2 (5 bases). Per germline, CDR1 SGHAT and CDR2 FQNNGV. V was clipped by 1 base and J by 2 bases, with 8 bases between them. CDR3 length equals 15 residues. CDR3 region: CASSLGLANTGELFF. The CDR3 bases are TGTGCCAGCAGCTTAGGGCTAGCCAACACCGGGGAGCTGTTTTTT.

The genes are TRBV6-6 and TRBJ2-5; D is perhaps TRBD2 (5 bases). V gave up 6 bases and J gave up 7 bases, with 12 bases separating them. CDR1 and CDR2 from the germline V gene are MNHNY and SVGAGI (reference sequence). CDR3 length equals 12 residues. The CDR3 DNA follows: TGTGCCAGCAGCCGACCTGCGGGGACCCAGTACTTC. The encoded protein is CASSRPAGTQYF.

The J gene is TRBJ2-1, the V gene TRBV24-1, with 9 positions matching TRBD2. V lost 9 bases and J lost 9; bases outside the gene matches: 11. CDR3 length: 14 residues. Germline CDR1 reads KGHDR; CDR2 reads SFDVKD. CDR3 nucleotide sequence: TGTGCCACCGGCACAGCGGGAGGTCAGGGTGAGCAGTTCTTC. Amino acids: CATGTAGGQGEQFF.

The J gene is TRBJ2-2, the V gene TRBV9; 10 nucleotides agree with TRBD1. V was clipped by 0 bases and J by 5 bases; unmatched bases: 1. Looked up from germline, CDR1 is SGDLS and CDR2 is YYNGEE. The CDR3 extends over 15 amino acids. This chain's CDR3 is CASSVGTGGTGELFF. CDR3 in DNA: TGTGCCAGCAGCGTAGGGACAGGGGGAACCGGGGAGCTGTTTTTT.